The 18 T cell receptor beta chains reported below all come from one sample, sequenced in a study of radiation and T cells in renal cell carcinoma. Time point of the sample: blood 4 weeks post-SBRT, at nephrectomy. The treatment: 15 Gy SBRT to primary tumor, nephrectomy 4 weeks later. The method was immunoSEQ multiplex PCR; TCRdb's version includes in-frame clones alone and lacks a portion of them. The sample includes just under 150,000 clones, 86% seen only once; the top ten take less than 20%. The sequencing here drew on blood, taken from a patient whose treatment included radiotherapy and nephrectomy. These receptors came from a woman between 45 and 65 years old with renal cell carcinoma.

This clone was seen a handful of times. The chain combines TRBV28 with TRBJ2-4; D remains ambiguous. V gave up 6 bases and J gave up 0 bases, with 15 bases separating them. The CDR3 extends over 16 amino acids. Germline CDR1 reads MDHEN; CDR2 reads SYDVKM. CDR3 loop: CASSLDTRLAKNIQYF. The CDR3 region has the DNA TGTGCCAGCAGCCTCGACACAAGACTAGCCAAAAACATTCAGTACTTC. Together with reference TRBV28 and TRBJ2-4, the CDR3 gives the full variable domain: DVKVTQSSRYLVKRTGEKVFLECVQDMDHENMFWYRQDPGLGLRLIYFSYDVKMKEKGDIPEGYSVSREKKERFSLILESASTNQTSMYLCASSLDTRLAKNIQYFGAGTRLSVL.

The CDR3 loop is CATSRGLGVSDEQYF. CDR3 in DNA: TGTGCCACCAGCAGAGGCTTAGGGGTTAGCGACGAGCAGTACTTC. The chain has TRBV15 and TRBJ2-7; possibly TRBD1 or TRBD2 for D (5 bases each). Germline V gene lookup returns CDR1 LNHNV and CDR2 YYDKDF (reference sequence). V was cut by 1 base and J by 5 bases, with 15 bases left in between. The CDR3 loop spans 15 amino acids.

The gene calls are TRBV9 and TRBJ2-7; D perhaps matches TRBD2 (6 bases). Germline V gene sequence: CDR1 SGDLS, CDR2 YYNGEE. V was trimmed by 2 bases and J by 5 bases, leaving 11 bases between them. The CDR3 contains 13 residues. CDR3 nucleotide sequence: TGTGCCAGCAGCGTGGAGGGCTGGAACGAGCAGTACTTC. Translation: CASSVEGWNEQYF.

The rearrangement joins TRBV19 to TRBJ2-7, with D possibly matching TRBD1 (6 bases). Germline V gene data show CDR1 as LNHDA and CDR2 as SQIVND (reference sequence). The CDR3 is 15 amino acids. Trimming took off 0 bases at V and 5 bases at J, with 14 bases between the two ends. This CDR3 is CASSIDQGRIDEQYF. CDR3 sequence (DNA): TGTGCCAGTAGTATAGATCAGGGGAGAATCGACGAGCAGTACTTC.

In DNA, the CDR3 is TGTGCCAGCTCACCAGGGCCCCCGAACACCGGGGAGCTGTTTTTT. Amino acids: CASSPGPPNTGELFF. This chain connects TRBV18 to TRBJ2-2; D gene uncertain. The CDR3 contains 15 residues. The germline gives CDR1 KGHSH, CDR2 LQKENI. Between the trimmed V and J ends, which lost 2 bases and 0 bases, there was a span of 7 bases.

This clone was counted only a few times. The CDR3 DNA reads TGTGCCAGCAGCTTAGCATCCGATGCTTTCTTT. As protein: CASSLASDAFF. The chain couples TRBV7-9 to TRBJ1-1; no definite D call. CDR3 size: 11 residues. Germline values: CDR1 SEHNR, CDR2 FQNEAQ (reference sequence). Trimming stripped 0 bases from V and 11 bases from J, with 7 bases between.

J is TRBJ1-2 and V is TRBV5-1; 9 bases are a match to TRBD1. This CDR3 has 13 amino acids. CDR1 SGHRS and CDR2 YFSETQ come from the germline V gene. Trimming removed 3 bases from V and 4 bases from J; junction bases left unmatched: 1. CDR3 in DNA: TGCGCCAGCAGCTCGACAGGGGGCTATGGCTACACCTTC. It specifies CASSSTGGYGYTF.

The CDR3 region has the DNA TGTGCCGCCTCTCGGACAGGGAGGGACACCATATATTTT. Translating it yields CAASRTGRDTIYF. The chain uses TRBV30 and TRBJ1-3; 8 positions agree with TRBD1. From germline, CDR1 is GTSNPN and CDR2 SVGIG (reference sequence). The length of the CDR3 is 13 residues. V was clipped by 8 bases and J by 8 bases; unmatched bases: 11.

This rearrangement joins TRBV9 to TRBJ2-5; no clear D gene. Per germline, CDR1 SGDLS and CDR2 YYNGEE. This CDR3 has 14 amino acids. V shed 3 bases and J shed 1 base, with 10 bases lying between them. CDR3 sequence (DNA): TGTGCCAGCAGCGATGGGGTCTTCCAAGAGACCCAGTACTTC. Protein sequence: CASSDGVFQETQYF.

The CDR3 nucleotides are TGCGCCAGCAGCACCTCCGGGACAGGGGGCGAAAAACTGTTTTTT. Its translation: CASSTSGTGGEKLFF. V gene TRBV5-1 combines with J gene TRBJ1-4, with 12 bases matching TRBD1. Germline lookup yields CDR1 SGHRS and CDR2 YFSETQ. The V gene end was trimmed by 4 bases and the J gene end by 8 bases; junction bases not matched to a gene: 6. This CDR3 contains 15 residues.

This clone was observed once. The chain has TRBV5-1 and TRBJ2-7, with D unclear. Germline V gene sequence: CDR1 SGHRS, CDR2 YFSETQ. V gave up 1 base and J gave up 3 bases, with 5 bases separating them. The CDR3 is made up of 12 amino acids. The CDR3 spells CASSLYNYEQYF. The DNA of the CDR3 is TGCGCCAGCAGCTTGTACAACTACGAGCAGTACTTC. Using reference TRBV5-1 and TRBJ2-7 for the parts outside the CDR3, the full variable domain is KAGVTQTPRYLIKTRGQQVTLSCSPISGHRSVSWYQQTPGQGLQFLFEYFSETQRNKGNFPGRFSGRQFSNSRSEMNVSTLELGDSALYLCASSLYNYEQYFGPGTRLTVT.

CDR3: CASSLSGVRTSTTISQETQYF. CDR3 DNA: TGCGCCAGCAGCTTATCAGGCGTGAGAACTAGCACAACTATTTCGCAAGAGACCCAGTACTTC. The gene calls are TRBV5-1 and TRBJ2-5; D might be TRBD2 (6 bases). V lost 2 bases and J lost 2, with 31 bases in between. Germline V gene sequence: CDR1 SGHRS, CDR2 YFSETQ. CDR3 length: 21 amino acids.

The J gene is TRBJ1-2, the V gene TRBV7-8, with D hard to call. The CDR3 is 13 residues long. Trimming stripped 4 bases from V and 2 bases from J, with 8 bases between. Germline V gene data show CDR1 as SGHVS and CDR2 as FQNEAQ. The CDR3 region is CASSSRLNYGYTF. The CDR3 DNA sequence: TGTGCCAGCAGCTCACGATTGAACTATGGCTACACCTTC.

As DNA, the CDR3 is TGCGCCAGCAGCCAAGCCAGCGGGGGGGCTGAGACCCAGTACTTC. Translation gives CASSQASGGAETQYF. The chain recombines TRBV4-3 with TRBJ2-5; 10 positions agree with TRBD2. Germline V lookup: CDR1 LGHNA, CDR2 YSLEER. The V gene end was trimmed by 1 base and the J gene end by 5 bases; junction bases not matched to a gene: 4. There are 15 residues in the CDR3.

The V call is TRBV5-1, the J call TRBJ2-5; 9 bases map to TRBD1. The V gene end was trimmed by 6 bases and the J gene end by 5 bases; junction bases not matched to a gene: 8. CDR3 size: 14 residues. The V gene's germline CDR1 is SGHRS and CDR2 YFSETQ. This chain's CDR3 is CASTQNRGPETQYF. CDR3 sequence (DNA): TGCGCCAGCACCCAAAACAGGGGGCCTGAGACCCAGTACTTC.

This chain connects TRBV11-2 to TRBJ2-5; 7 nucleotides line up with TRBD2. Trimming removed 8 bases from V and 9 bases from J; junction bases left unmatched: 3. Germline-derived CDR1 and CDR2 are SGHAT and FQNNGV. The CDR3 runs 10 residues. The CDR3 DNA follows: TGTGCCAGCGGGGGGGGAGCCCAGTACTTC. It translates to CASGGGAQYF.

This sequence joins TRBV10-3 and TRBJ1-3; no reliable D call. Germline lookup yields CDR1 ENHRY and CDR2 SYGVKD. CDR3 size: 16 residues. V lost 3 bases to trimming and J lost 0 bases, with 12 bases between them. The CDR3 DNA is TGTGCCATCAGTGACCCGGCCGCGAGCTCTGGAAACACCATATATTTT. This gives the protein CAISDPAASSGNTIYF.

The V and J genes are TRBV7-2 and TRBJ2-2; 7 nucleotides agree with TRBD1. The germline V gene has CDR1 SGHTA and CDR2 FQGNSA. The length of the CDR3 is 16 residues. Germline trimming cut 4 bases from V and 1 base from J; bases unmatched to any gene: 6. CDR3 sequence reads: CASSSEGAQNTGELFF. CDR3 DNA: TGTGCCAGCAGCTCAGAGGGGGCCCAGAACACCGGGGAGCTGTTTTTT.